One and the same sample provided the 31 T cell receptor beta chains below, sequenced in a study of cytomegalovirus exposure and HLA in healthy donors. Researchers ran the PCR with 60 Vbeta and 13 Jbeta primers. The method was immunoSEQ multiplex PCR; TCRdb's version includes in-frame clones alone and lacks a portion of them. Among about 140,000 clones listed, 65% to 90% were seen once. Material: PBMCs. Receptors were obtained from a female donor in good health and CMV-seronegative.

This chain joins TRBV6-5 and TRBJ1-2; 7 bases are a match to TRBD1. The V gene end was trimmed by 0 bases and the J gene end by 10 bases; junction bases not matched to a gene: 8. Germline values: CDR1 MNHEY, CDR2 SVGAGI. This CDR3 spans 14 amino acids. CDR3 sequence reads: CASSYSAGGFPYTF. In DNA, the CDR3 is TGTGCCAGCAGTTACTCGGCAGGGGGATTCCCCTACACCTTC.

The chain combines TRBV5-6 with TRBJ1-1, with 7 bases fitting TRBD1. In germline, CDR1 is SGHDT, CDR2 YYEEEE. With 4 bases clipped from V and 10 bases from J, the junction kept 4 bases outside the gene matches. The CDR3 has 11 amino acids. The CDR3 here is CASSLGTAAFF. Here the CDR3 DNA reads TGTGCCAGCAGCCTTGGGACAGCAGCTTTCTTT. The complete variable domain, with remaining parts taken from reference TRBV5-6 and TRBJ1-1, reads DAGVTQSPTHLIKTRGQQVTLRCSPKSGHDTVSWYQQALGQGPQFIFQYYEEEERQRGNFPDRFSGHQFPNYSSELNVNALLLGDSALYLCASSLGTAAFFGQGTRLTVV.

This clone was seen more than once but under ten times. The chain couples TRBV6-4 to TRBJ2-1, with 8 bases aligning to TRBD1. Germline V gene sequence: CDR1 MRHNA, CDR2 SNTAGT. The CDR3 is 15 amino acids. V was clipped by 4 bases and J by 2 bases; unmatched bases: 4. In DNA form, the CDR3 reads TGTGCCAGCAGTGGCACAGGGGGACCCTACAATGAGCAGTTCTTC. Protein product: CASSGTGGPYNEQFF.

The V call is TRBV6-5, the J call TRBJ2-1, with a possible D match to TRBD2 (5 bases). CDR3 length: 16 amino acids. Germline CDR1 MNHEY, CDR2 SVGAGI. Trimming left V 0 bases short and J 4 bases short, with 13 bases between. The CDR3 bases are TGTGCCAGCAGTTACTCCGAGGGATGGGGATACAATGAGCAGTTCTTC. Protein sequence: CASSYSEGWGYNEQFF.

In its sample, this clone was seen once. V usage is TRBV29-1 and J usage is TRBJ1-2; 10 bases fit TRBD1. Losses at the gene ends were 6 bases for V and 7 bases for J; bases not matched to a gene: 5. The CDR3 contains 12 residues. Germline lookup yields CDR1 SQVTM and CDR2 ANQGSEA. This chain's CDR3 is CSVGDRGRGYTF. The CDR3 DNA reads TGCAGCGTGGGGGACAGGGGACGTGGCTACACCTTC.

The chain joins TRBV7-9 to TRBJ2-5, with D hard to call. In germline, CDR1 is SEHNR, CDR2 FQNEAQ (reference sequence). With 7 bases removed from V and 5 bases from J, the gap between germline ends came to 29 bases. The CDR3 extends over 18 amino acids. The CDR3 sequence: CASTEVPFRGYLMETQYF. The CDR3 nucleotides read TGTGCCAGCACCGAGGTCCCCTTCCGAGGCTACCTGATGGAGACCCAGTACTTC.

The chain couples TRBV2 to TRBJ2-4; 9 bases fit TRBD1. Germline V gene lookup returns CDR1 SNHLY and CDR2 FYNNEI. The CDR3 covers 15 residues. V was pared by 0 bases and J by 8 bases, with 5 bases of the junction left unmatched. CDR3 sequence (DNA): TGTGCCAGCAGTGAAGCTTCGGGACAGGGCCACATTCAGTACTTC. As protein: CASSEASGQGHIQYF.

The V and J genes are TRBV28 and TRBJ1-2; D ambiguous. This CDR3 has 17 amino acids. CDR1 MDHEN and CDR2 SYDVKM come from the germline V gene. The ends were cut back, 6 bases at V and 4 bases at J, with 24 bases in the middle. This CDR3 reads CASRGGPEPLEIYGYTF. Written as DNA, the CDR3 is TGTGCCAGCAGGGGAGGCCCCGAACCCCTCGAGATCTATGGCTACACCTTC.

The chain employs TRBV15 and TRBJ1-2; 9 positions agree with TRBD1. From germline, CDR1 is LNHNV and CDR2 YYDKDF (reference sequence). There are 15 residues in the CDR3. Germline trimming cut 3 bases from V and 7 bases from J; bases unmatched to any gene: 9. In DNA, the CDR3 is TGTGCCACCAGCAGCGGTCGGACAGGGGCCGGTGGCTACACCTTC. Translating it yields CATSSGRTGAGGYTF.

The J gene is TRBJ1-1, the V gene TRBV29-1, with D unclear. With 0 bases removed from V and 4 bases from J, the gap between germline ends came to 15 bases. The V gene's germline CDR1 is SQVTM and CDR2 ANQGSEA. The CDR3 spans 15 residues. In DNA, the CDR3 is TGCAGCGTTGAAGATTATGGAGTGGCGTCCACTGAAGCTTTCTTT. Its protein is CSVEDYGVASTEAFF.

The chain links TRBV7-9 to TRBJ1-1; tentative D call: TRBD1 (5 bases). This CDR3 spans 13 amino acids. CDR1 SEHNR and CDR2 FQNEAQ come from the germline V gene (reference sequence). With 7 bases removed from V and 4 bases from J, the gap between germline ends came to 13 bases. The CDR3 spells CASIPGVSTEAFF. CDR3 sequence (DNA): TGTGCCAGCATCCCGGGGGTGAGCACTGAAGCTTTCTTT.

This clone turned up a few times. The chain combines TRBV19 with TRBJ2-1; 9 nucleotides line up with TRBD1. Germline V gene lookup returns CDR1 LNHDA and CDR2 SQIVND (reference sequence). This CDR3 spans 15 amino acids. Germline trimming cut 3 bases from V and 3 bases from J; bases unmatched to any gene: 3. CDR3 in amino acids: CASSIRDRVYNEQFF. CDR3 nucleotides: TGTGCCAGTAGTATCCGGGACAGGGTCTACAATGAGCAGTTCTTC.

The chain is built from TRBV13 and TRBJ1-2, with 10 bases identical to TRBD1. The CDR3 has 12 residues. V was clipped by 6 bases and J by 7 bases; unmatched bases: 2. From germline, CDR1 is PRHDT and CDR2 FYEKMQ (reference sequence). The CDR3 spells CASRWDRGGYTF. DNA for the CDR3: TGTGCCAGCAGATGGGACAGGGGTGGCTACACCTTC.

The gene calls are TRBV4-1 and TRBJ2-3; D is unclear. The CDR3 totals 16 residues. CDR1 and CDR2 from the germline V gene are MGHRA and YSYEKL. Trimming removed 5 bases at V and 4 bases at J, with 19 bases between. CDR3 sequence (DNA): TGCGCCAGCAGCTTCGACGGAGCCTGGGTGGCAGATACGCAGTATTTT. This gives the protein CASSFDGAWVADTQYF.

The V and J genes are TRBV18 and TRBJ2-2, with D tentatively TRBD1 (5 bases). The CDR3 consists of 16 residues. The V end was cut by 3 bases, the J end by 1 base, with 12 bases between. Germline V gene sequence: CDR1 KGHSH, CDR2 LQKENI. The CDR3 DNA reads TGTGCCAGCTCACCCTGGGGCGGCGGGAACACCGGGGAGCTGTTTTTT. This gives the protein CASSPWGGGNTGELFF. Full variable domain (rest looked up from reference TRBV18 and TRBJ2-2): NAGVMQNPRHLVRRRGQEARLRCSPMKGHSHVYWYRQLPEEGLKFMVYLQKENIIDESGMPKERFSAEFPKEGPSILRIQQVVRGDSAAYFCASSPWGGGNTGELFFGEGSRLTVL.

The genes are TRBV2 and TRBJ1-1; maybe TRBD1 (6 bases). CDR1 is SNHLY, CDR2 FYNNEI, per germline. Trimming took off 1 base at V and 3 bases at J, with 15 bases between the two ends. The CDR3 consists of 16 residues. The CDR3 coding sequence is TGTGCCAGCAGTGAAGGGCCCAACAGGGTATACACTGAAGCTTTCTTT. This translates into CASSEGPNRVYTEAFF.

This clone was recorded a few times. Distinct nucleotide sequences in the sample also encode this CDR3. The genes are TRBV27 and TRBJ1-1; D call uncertain. The CDR3 runs to 11 residues. Germline V lookup: CDR1 MNHEY, CDR2 SMNVEV (reference sequence). Trimming removed 6 bases at V and 4 bases at J, with 6 bases between. In DNA, the CDR3 is TGTGCCAGCAGCCGGGGCACTGAAGCTTTCTTT. Protein: CASSRGTEAFF.

The gene calls are TRBV10-1 and TRBJ2-3, with a weak D call TRBD1 (6 bases). The ends were cut back, 6 bases at V and 2 bases at J, with 9 bases in the middle. This CDR3 contains 13 residues. Germline values: CDR1 WNHNN, CDR2 SYGVQD (reference sequence). The CDR3 DNA follows: TGCGCCAGCAGAGGGGGTCCCACAGATACGCAGTATTTT. This codes for CASRGGPTDTQYF.

The rearrangement links TRBV5-1 to TRBJ2-2, with D perhaps TRBD2 (6 bases). V was shortened by 0 bases and J by 2 bases, with 8 bases between the two germline ends. From germline, CDR1 is SGHRS and CDR2 YFSETQ. There are 15 residues in the CDR3. Here the CDR3 DNA reads TGCGCCAGCAGCTTGGGTGGGACTAACACCGGGGAGCTGTTTTTT. Translating gives CASSLGGTNTGELFF.

This chain uses TRBV7-9 with TRBJ1-2; D is unresolved. Per germline, CDR1 SEHNR and CDR2 FQNEAQ (reference sequence). The CDR3 contains 14 residues. Trimming shortened V by 5 bases and J by 0 bases, and 10 bases separated the two germline ends. CDR3 residues: CASSVPSANYGYTF. The CDR3 bases are TGTGCCAGCAGCGTGCCGAGTGCTAACTATGGCTACACCTTC.

The J gene is TRBJ1-1, the V gene TRBV5-6; no reliable D call. The germline gives CDR1 SGHDT, CDR2 YYEEEE. The CDR3 spans 13 residues. Trimming stripped 0 bases from V and 4 bases from J, with 7 bases between. The CDR3 loop reads CASSLVGSTEAFF. CDR3 sequence (DNA): TGTGCCAGCAGCTTGGTCGGTTCCACTGAAGCTTTCTTT.

This clone was counted a few times. The chain recombines TRBV5-6 with TRBJ2-5; 8 positions agree with TRBD1. Germline CDR1 reads SGHDT; CDR2 reads YYEEEE. This CDR3 comprises 14 residues. Trimming cost V 4 bases and J 4 bases; bases outside gene matches: 6. The CDR3 DNA reads as TGTGCCAGCAGCCTAGACAGGGGAGGAGAGACCCAGTACTTC. Translated: CASSLDRGGETQYF. Filled out from reference TRBV5-6 and TRBJ2-5, the complete variable domain reads DAGVTQSPTHLIKTRGQQVTLRCSPKSGHDTVSWYQQALGQGPQFIFQYYEEEERQRGNFPDRFSGHQFPNYSSELNVNALLLGDSALYLCASSLDRGGETQYFGPGTRLLVL.

The V gene is TRBV28, the J gene TRBJ1-1, with D uncertain. This CDR3 contains 14 residues. Germline V gene data show CDR1 as MDHEN and CDR2 as SYDVKM. V lost 6 bases, J lost 3 bases, and 14 bases lay in between. CDR3 protein: CASSLPRVDTEAFF. CDR3 bases: TGTGCCAGCAGCCTACCGAGGGTGGACACTGAAGCTTTCTTT.

The V gene is TRBV5-1, the J gene TRBJ2-1; no definite D call. V lost 0 bases and J 6 bases, leaving 7 bases between the germline ends. Germline V lookup: CDR1 SGHRS, CDR2 YFSETQ. CDR3 length equals 13 residues. CDR3 loop: CASSLVEVNEQFF. CDR3 in DNA: TGCGCCAGCAGCTTGGTAGAGGTCAATGAGCAGTTCTTC.

This clone has a handful of counts. The chain combines TRBV5-1 with TRBJ2-7, with 9 nucleotides matching TRBD1. Germline V gene sequence: CDR1 SGHRS, CDR2 YFSETQ. The CDR3 loop spans 13 amino acids. V lost 5 bases, J lost 4 bases, and 4 bases stayed unmatched. DNA for the CDR3: TGCGCCAGCAGACCAGGGACAGGGTACGAGCAGTACTTC. Translated, it gives CASRPGTGYEQYF.

The chain is built from TRBV9 and TRBJ1-1; 7 positions match TRBD1. The trim removed 4 bases at V and 0 bases at J, leaving 12 bases unmatched. The germline V gene encodes CDR1 SGDLS and CDR2 YYNGEE. This CDR3 has 17 residues. The CDR3 nucleotides read TGTGCCAGCAGCCAAGGCCGGGGGGGACAGATGAACACTGAAGCTTTCTTT. This gives the protein CASSQGRGGQMNTEAFF.

The chain employs TRBV9 and TRBJ1-2, with a weak D call TRBD1 (6 bases). Germline loops: CDR1 SGDLS, CDR2 YYNGEE. V was trimmed by 0 bases and J by 3 bases, leaving 18 bases between them. CDR3 length: 17 residues. The CDR3 sequence is CASSVASRGLGDYGYTF. The CDR3 nucleotides are TGTGCCAGCAGCGTAGCTTCTAGGGGGTTAGGTGACTATGGCTACACCTTC. Filled out from reference TRBV9 and TRBJ1-2, the complete variable domain reads DSGVTQTPKHLITATGQRVTLRCSPRSGDLSVYWYQQSLDQGLQFLIQYYNGEERAKGNILERFSAQQFPDLHSELNLSSLELGDSALYFCASSVASRGLGDYGYTFGSGTRLTVV.

The chain links TRBV29-1 to TRBJ2-7; 12 bases fit TRBD2. The CDR3 is made up of 15 amino acids. Germline lookup yields CDR1 SQVTM and CDR2 ANQGSEA. V was pared by 2 bases and J by 4 bases, with 6 bases of the junction left unmatched. CDR3 residues: CSVEMTSGSAYEQYF. CDR3 nucleotides: TGCAGCGTTGAAATGACTAGCGGGAGCGCTTACGAGCAGTACTTC.

The chain links TRBV6-5 to TRBJ2-3, with 7 bases matching TRBD1. Germline V gene data show CDR1 as MNHEY and CDR2 as SVGAGI. Trimming cost V 7 bases and J 0 bases; bases outside gene matches: 4. The CDR3 length is 14 residues. The CDR3 is CASNDRVSTDTQYF. CDR3 in DNA: TGTGCCAGCAACGACAGGGTGAGCACAGATACGCAGTATTTT.

V gene TRBV4-2 combines with J gene TRBJ1-1; D is perhaps TRBD1 (5 bases). The ends were cut back, 1 base at V and 0 bases at J, with 9 bases in the middle. The CDR3 spans 15 residues. Germline loops: CDR1 LGHNA, CDR2 YNFKEQ. The CDR3 DNA is TGTGCCAGCAGCCAAGTTCAGGACATGAACACTGAAGCTTTCTTT. Amino acid sequence: CASSQVQDMNTEAFF.

V usage is TRBV6-5 and J usage is TRBJ1-2; 7 bases are shared with TRBD1. This CDR3 contains 13 residues. V gave up 8 bases and J gave up 3 bases; unmatched junction bases: 6. The germline V gene has CDR1 MNHEY and CDR2 SVGAGI. The CDR3 sequence: CASGDRDDYGYTF. DNA for the CDR3: TGTGCCAGCGGAGACAGGGACGACTATGGCTACACCTTC.